This T cell receptor beta chain came from a study of monozygotic twins with inflammatory bowel disease. TCRdb reworked the 5' RACE reads into one entry per CDR3 protein, no DNA. This repertoire includes 330,000 or so distinct CDR3 sequences. This CDR3 is 13 amino acids long. This receptor was identified in a human donor with ulcerative colitis or Crohn's disease, or a healthy co-twin of an affected twin (not recorded which). The V and J genes are TRBV12-3 or TRBV12-4 and TRBJ2-5. The sample taken for sequencing was blood. The CDR3 is CASTHGVQETQYF.